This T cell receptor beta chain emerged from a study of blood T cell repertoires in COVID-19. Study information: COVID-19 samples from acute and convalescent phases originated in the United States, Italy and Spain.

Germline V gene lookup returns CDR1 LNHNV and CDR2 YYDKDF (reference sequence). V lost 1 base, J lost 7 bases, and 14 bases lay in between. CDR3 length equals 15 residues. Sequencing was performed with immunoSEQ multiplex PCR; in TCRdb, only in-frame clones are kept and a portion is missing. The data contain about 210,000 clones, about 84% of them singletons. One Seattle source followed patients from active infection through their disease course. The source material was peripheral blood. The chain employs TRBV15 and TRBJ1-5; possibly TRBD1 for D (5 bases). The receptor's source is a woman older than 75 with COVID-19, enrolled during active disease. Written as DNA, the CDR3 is TGTGCCACCAGCAGAGGTGGGGAGGGGAGGCAGCCCCAGCATTTT. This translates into CATSRGGEGRQPQHF.